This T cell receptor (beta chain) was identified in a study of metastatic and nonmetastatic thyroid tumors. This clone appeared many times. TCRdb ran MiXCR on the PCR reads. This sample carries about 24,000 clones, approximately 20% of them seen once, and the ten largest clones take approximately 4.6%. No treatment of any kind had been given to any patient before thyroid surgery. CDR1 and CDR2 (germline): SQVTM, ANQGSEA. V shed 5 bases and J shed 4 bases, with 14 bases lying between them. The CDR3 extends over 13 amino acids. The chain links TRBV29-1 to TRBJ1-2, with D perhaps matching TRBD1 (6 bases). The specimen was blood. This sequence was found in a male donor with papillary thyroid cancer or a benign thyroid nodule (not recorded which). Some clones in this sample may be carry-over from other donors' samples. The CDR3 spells CSVLHRAGYGYTF. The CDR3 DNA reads TGCAGCGTTTTACACAGGGCTGGCTATGGCTACACCTTC. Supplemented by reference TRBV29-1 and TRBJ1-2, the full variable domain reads SAVISQKPSRDICQRGTSLTIQCQVDSQVTMMFWYRQQPGQSLTLIATANQGSEATYESGFVIDKFPISRPNLTFSTLTVSNMSPEDSSIYLCSVLHRAGYGYTFGSGTRLTVV.